The sequence of this T cell receptor (beta chain) was determined in a study of cytomegalovirus exposure and HLA in healthy donors. Germline lookup yields CDR1 MGHRA and CDR2 YSYEKL. Trimming left V 3 bases short and J 5 bases short, with 10 bases between. This CDR3 has 13 residues. Study-wide results and caveats: Presence/absence results assume similar sequencing depth per donor, which may not hold.

PCR was performed using 60 Vbeta and 13 Jbeta primers. Profiling relied on immunoSEQ multiplex PCR, and the TCRdb table lists in-frame clones only, not all of them. The table shows around 190,000 clones, with 75% to 85% occurring only once. A remark on this clone: Its antigen remains unknown.

This rearrangement joins TRBV4-1 to TRBJ2-5, with D unresolved. The origin of this receptor is a girl aged 2 to 9 in good health and CMV-seropositive. The sample comprised PBMCs. The CDR3 spells CASSQGQLETQYF. CDR3 bases: TGCGCCAGCAGCCAGGGCCAACTGGAGACCCAGTACTTC.